The clone carrying this TCR beta chain was seen more than once but under ten times. Its antigen is not identified. CDR1 MGHRA and CDR2 YSYEKL come from the germline V gene. The length of the CDR3 is 15 residues. With 0 bases removed from V and 0 bases from J, the gap between germline ends came to 8 bases. This sample stems from a study of CD8 T cells in Susac syndrome. Points from the study as a whole: An acknowledgment was made by the study that its TCR sequencing and HLA analysis involved relatively few individuals.

Reverse transcription of roughly 0.5 to 1 ug RNA was carried out with random hexamers. Multiplex PCR with immunoSEQ amplified the TCR beta CDR3 across 54 Vbeta and 13 Jbeta. A single record per CDR3 protein comes from TCRdb applying MiXCR to the immunoSEQ multiplex PCR reads. The sample has roughly 200,000 distinct CDR3 sequences, approximately 94% seen once. The genes are TRBV4-1 and TRBJ1-1, with D uncertain. What was sequenced was CD4+ T cells from PBMCs. The sequence was obtained from a human donor in good health. The CDR3 coding sequence is TGCGCCAGCAGCCAAGACCGAGTTATGAACACTGAAGCTTTCTTT. Protein product: CASSQDRVMNTEAFF.